This is a list of T cell receptor beta chains from one sample in a study of blood T cell repertoires in COVID-19. The data were produced by immunoSEQ multiplex PCR, yet TCRdb's version contains in-frame clones alone and is incomplete. The sample lists some 500,000 clones; approximately 90% were seen once. Specimen: PBMCs or T cells enriched from blood (not recorded which). These receptors all stem from a woman between 40 and 50 years old who had recovered from COVID-19. The CDR3 runs from the conserved cysteine through the conserved F or W. A D gene is named only where the DNA matches it firmly.

>TRBD1|TRBV5-1|TRBJ2-3
CASSQPDRGSGDTQYF
>-|TRBV5-6|TRBJ1-6
CASSLDRMGSPLHF
>-|TRBV4-1|TRBJ2-1
CASSQATPQGNEQFF
>-|TRBV7-9|TRBJ1-5
CASSKQGSRDQPQHF
>-|TRBV7-2|TRBJ2-7
CASSLSSLTSYEQYF
>TRBD1|TRBV24-1|TRBJ2-3
CATSDFTVTTGWTDTQYF
>TRBD2|TRBV5-5|TRBJ2-1
CASSFSGSNPQEQFF
>-|TRBV15|TRBJ1-2
CATSRELQVGYTF
>TRBD1|TRBV3-1/TRBV3-2|TRBJ2-2
CASSQDQGVGTGELFF
>TRBD1|TRBV6-2/TRBV6-3|TRBJ1-2
CASSPRGGVRGYTF
>TRBD1|TRBV5-5|TRBJ2-1
CASSPHRDSGNEQFF
>-|TRBV3-1/TRBV3-2|TRBJ1-1
CASSQGAGNTEAFF
>TRBD1|TRBV19|TRBJ1-2
CASSILGRQGTYGYTF
>TRBD1|TRBV27|TRBJ2-1
CASSPQGAGYNEQFF
>TRBD2|TRBV7-8|TRBJ2-3
CASSLLAGGTPADTQYF
>-|TRBV19|TRBJ1-3
CASSKDGLTGNTIYF
>-|TRBV18|TRBJ1-1
CASSTRVEAEAFF
>-|TRBV4-1|TRBJ1-3
CASSQGRQSSSGNTIYF
>-|TRBV10-3|TRBJ1-3
CAISSENTIYF
>TRBD1|TRBV7-8|TRBJ1-2
CASSQGQSGGYTF
>-|TRBV30|TRBJ2-2
CAWSRGMAGELFF
>TRBD2|TRBV5-4|TRBJ2-3
CASSLGTSGSGTQYF
>TRBD1|TRBV30|TRBJ2-3
CAWSLGQGRTDTQYF
>-|TRBV15|TRBJ2-1
CATSRDRALKVDEQFF
>-|TRBV6-1|TRBJ1-4
CASSESTGGAKLFF
>-|TRBV7-9|TRBJ1-4
CASSLGLHEKLFF
>-|TRBV5-4|TRBJ1-4
CASSVTGSTNEKLFF
>TRBD1|TRBV19|TRBJ2-2
CASRQAGTGNTGELFF
>-|TRBV4-1|TRBJ1-5
CASSQLAVAGQPQHF
>-|TRBV5-1|TRBJ2-4
CASSRHPGLENIQYF
>-|TRBV18|TRBJ2-1
CASSPSTVYNEQFF
>TRBD1|TRBV7-6|TRBJ2-7
CASSKKGHSAGGIYEQYF
>-|TRBV7-6|TRBJ2-7
CASSLVGQGTYEQYF
>TRBD1|TRBV5-1|TRBJ1-3
CASSYEYGQVSGNTIYF
>TRBD1|TRBV29-1|TRBJ2-1
CSAYQTGNEQFF
>-|TRBV12-5|TRBJ1-1
CASGLGTAFTEAFF
>-|TRBV4-3|TRBJ2-1
CASSQGPGEWDNEQFF
>-|TRBV21-1|TRBJ1-4
CASSVREPTNEKLFF
>-|TRBV21-1|TRBJ1-2
CASSRPKDFGTGLHYGYTF
>-|TRBV4-2|TRBJ2-3
CASSRAEPSTDTQYF
>TRBD1|TRBV19|TRBJ1-2
CASSNLGGRDGYTF
>TRBD1|TRBV28|TRBJ1-1
CASSLGGQGAEAFF
>TRBD1|TRBV15|TRBJ2-1
CATSTEPGQGANEQFF
>-|TRBV5-1|TRBJ2-5
CASSFQGRETQYF
>TRBD1|TRBV28|TRBJ1-1
CASSLGTGGTAEAFF
>-|TRBV19|TRBJ2-7
CASSPRTGRDEQYF
>-|TRBV5-1|TRBJ2-7
CASSILGEQYF
>-|TRBV12-3/TRBV12-4|TRBJ1-2
CASSFSGSDGYTF
>TRBD2|TRBV10-3|TRBJ2-1
CAISPRTSGSGNEQFF
>TRBD2|TRBV7-2|TRBJ2-4
CASSSGLAGAVAKNIQYF
>TRBD1|TRBV5-4|TRBJ2-5
CASSLMFHDRGRRETQYF
>-|TRBV7-2|TRBJ1-5
CASSLVSGVDQPQHF
>-|TRBV11-3|TRBJ1-2
CASSPRQVGAFGYTF
>-|TRBV13|TRBJ2-3
CASSLDLGKRDTQYF